Listed below are T cell receptor beta chains from one sample, sequenced in a study of blood T cells in healthy people across ages. TCRdb reanalysed the 5' RACE reads using MiXCR and keeps one entry per CDR3 protein. The sample comprises 650,000 to 1,000,000 distinct CDR3 sequences, under 40% of which are singletons, and approximately 13% rests with the top ten. Sample: blood. These receptor sequences come from a man aged 18 to 35 in good health. Each CDR3 is given with its conserved first and last residue. Each record gives: J gene, V gene, clone size, D gene, CDR3 protein, CDR3 DNA. A D gene is named only where the DNA matches it firmly. The size entry is marked missing in some rows and otherwise reads once, few, many or a size class.

>TRBJ2-1|TRBV12-3/TRBV12-4|few|-
CASRTTSSSYNEQFF
TGTGCCAGCAGAACGACGAGTTCTTCCTACAATGAGCAGTTCTTC
>TRBJ2-3|TRBV4-1|few|TRBD2
CASRSARVGGALTDTQYF
TGCGCCAGCAGGAGCGCCCGGGTGGGAGGGGCCCTTACAGATACGCAGTATTTT
>TRBJ2-4|TRBV2|few|TRBD1
CASRGGQAPKNIQYF
TGTGCCAGCAGAGGGGGACAGGCCCCCAAAAACATTCAGTACTTC
>TRBJ2-7|TRBV4-2|many|TRBD1
CASSQDPGTAVYEQYF
TGTGCCAGCAGCCAAGATCCAGGGACAGCGGTCTACGAGCAGTACTTC
>TRBJ2-7|TRBV12-3/TRBV12-4|-|-
CASSPSWRDGEQYF
TGTGCCAGCAGTCCCTCTTGGAGGGATGGCGAGCAGTACTTC
>TRBJ1-2|TRBV7-2|few|TRBD1
CASSARQGSNYGYTF
TGTGCCAGCAGCGCCCGACAGGGGTCTAACTATGGCTACACCTTC
>TRBJ2-1|TRBV5-1|few|-
CASSLVPGTQETQFF
TGCGCCAGCAGCTTGGTTCCAGGGACACAAGAGACCCAGTTCTTC
>TRBJ1-6|TRBV7-8|few|-
CASSLSPRGGDNSPLHF
TGTGCCAGCAGCTTAAGTCCCCGAGGTGGAGACAATTCACCCCTCCACTTT
>TRBJ2-7|TRBV5-1|-|TRBD2
CASSSGLAGGEQYF
TGCGCCAGCAGCTCGGGACTAGCGGGAGGCGAGCAGTACTTC
>TRBJ2-7|TRBV5-1|many|-
CASSLDSALAYEQYF
TGCGCCAGCAGCTTAGACTCAGCCCTCGCCTACGAGCAGTACTTC
>TRBJ2-3|TRBV5-5|once|TRBD1
CASSRWVGTETDTQYF
TGTGCCAGCAGTCGCTGGGTAGGGACAGAGACAGATACGCAGTATTTT
>TRBJ2-2|TRBV7-3|-|-
CASSFDVTGELFF
TGTGCCAGCAGCTTTGACGTCACCGGGGAGCTGTTTTTT
>TRBJ2-1|TRBV6-6|-|-
CASSQTDNEQFF
TGTGCCAGCAGCCAAACCGACAATGAGCAGTTCTTC
>TRBJ1-6|TRBV25-1|-|-
CASSMLALGISPLHF
TGTGCCAGCAGTATGCTTGCCCTCGGGATTTCACCCCTCCACTTT
>TRBJ1-1|TRBV2|few|-
CASSKTFTGNTEAFF
TGTGCCAGCAGCAAAACCTTTACAGGGAACACTGAAGCTTTCTTT
>TRBJ2-7|TRBV15|few|-
CATSRGSSSDEQYF
TGTGCCACCAGCAGAGGGTCTAGTAGCGACGAGCAGTACTTC
>TRBJ2-1|TRBV9|-|-
CASSVLGEHYNEQFF
TGTGCCAGCAGCGTACTGGGGGAGCATTACAATGAGCAGTTCTTC
>TRBJ1-2|TRBV6-1|-|TRBD1
CASSSLRDRDNNYGYTF
TGTGCCAGCAGCAGCCTTCGGGACAGAGATAATAACTATGGCTACACCTTC
>TRBJ2-2|TRBV14|few|-
CASSTTLRSINTGELFF
TGTGCCAGCTCTACTACCTTAAGGTCTATTAACACCGGGGAGCTGTTTTTT
>TRBJ2-2|TRBV4-1|few|TRBD1
CASSQEGTGVGELFF
TGCGCCAGCAGCCAAGAAGGGACAGGGGTCGGGGAGCTGTTTTTT
>TRBJ2-7|TRBV2|few|-
CASSEGPVYEQYF
TGTGCCAGCAGTGAAGGGCCCGTCTACGAGCAGTACTTC
>TRBJ2-3|TRBV4-2|-|-
CASSQEVGRAGTDTQYF
TGTGCCAGCAGCCAAGAGGTGGGGCGCGCGGGCACAGATACGCAGTATTTT
>TRBJ2-3|TRBV12-3/TRBV12-4|once|-
CASSMRTDTQYF
TGTGCCAGCAGCATGAGAACAGATACGCAGTATTTT
>TRBJ2-2|TRBV4-3|-|-
CASSPGQWDTGELFF
TGCGCCAGCAGCCCCGGGCAGTGGGACACCGGGGAGCTGTTTTTT
>TRBJ2-1|TRBV20-1|many|-
CSAEDQSNLLNEQFF
TGCAGTGCCGAGGACCAGTCGAATTTACTCAATGAGCAGTTCTTC
>TRBJ2-5|TRBV20-1|-|-
CSALHKPSEETQYF
TGCAGTGCTCTACACAAACCATCCGAGGAGACCCAGTACTTC
>TRBJ2-7|TRBV29-1|few|-
CSVEWANEQYF
TGCAGCGTTGAATGGGCGAACGAGCAGTACTTC
>TRBJ2-7|TRBV11-2|-|TRBD2
CASSFPGLASYNEQYF
TGTGCCAGCAGCTTCCCGGGACTAGCGTCCTACAATGAGCAGTACTTC
>TRBJ2-3|TRBV12-3/TRBV12-4|many|-
CASGRTGTDTQYF
TGTGCCAGCGGAAGGACCGGCACAGATACGCAGTATTTT
>TRBJ1-2|TRBV20-1|many|-
CSAASSVGSYGYTF
TGCAGTGCCGCATCAAGTGTCGGATCCTACGGCTACACCTTC